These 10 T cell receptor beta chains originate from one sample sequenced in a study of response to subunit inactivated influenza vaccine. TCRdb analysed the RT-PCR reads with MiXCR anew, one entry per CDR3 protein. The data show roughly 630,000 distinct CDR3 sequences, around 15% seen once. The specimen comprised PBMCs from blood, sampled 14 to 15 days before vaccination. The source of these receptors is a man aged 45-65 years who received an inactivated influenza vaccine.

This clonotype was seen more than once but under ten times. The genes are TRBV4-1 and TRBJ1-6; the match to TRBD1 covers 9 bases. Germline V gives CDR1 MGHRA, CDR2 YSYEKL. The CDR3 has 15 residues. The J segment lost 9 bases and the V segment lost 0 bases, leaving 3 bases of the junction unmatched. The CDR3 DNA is TGCGCCAGCAGCCAAGATTGGGACAGGGTTTCACCCCTCCACTTT. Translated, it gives CASSQDWDRVSPLHF.

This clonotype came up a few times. The CDR3 protein is CASSPRGPEQYF. In nucleotides, the CDR3 is TGTGCCAGCTCACCACGGGGGCCCGAGCAGTACTTC. The chain uses TRBV18 and TRBJ2-7, with a weak D call TRBD1 (6 bases). CDR3 length equals 12 residues. The V gene's germline CDR1 is KGHSH and CDR2 LQKENI. Trimming took off 1 base at V and 6 bases at J, with 7 bases between the two ends.

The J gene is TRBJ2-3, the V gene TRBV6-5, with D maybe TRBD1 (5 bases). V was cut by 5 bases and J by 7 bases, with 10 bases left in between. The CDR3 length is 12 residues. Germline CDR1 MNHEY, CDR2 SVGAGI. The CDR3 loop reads CASSLDSYTQYF. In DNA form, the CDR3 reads TGTGCCAGCAGTCTCGACAGCTATACGCAGTATTTT.

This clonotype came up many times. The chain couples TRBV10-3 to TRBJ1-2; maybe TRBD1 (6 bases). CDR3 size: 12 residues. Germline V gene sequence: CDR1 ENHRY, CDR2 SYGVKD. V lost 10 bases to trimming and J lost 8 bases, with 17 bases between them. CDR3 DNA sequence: TGTGCCAGCCACAGGGAGATAGACGGCTACACCTTC. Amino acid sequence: CASHREIDGYTF.

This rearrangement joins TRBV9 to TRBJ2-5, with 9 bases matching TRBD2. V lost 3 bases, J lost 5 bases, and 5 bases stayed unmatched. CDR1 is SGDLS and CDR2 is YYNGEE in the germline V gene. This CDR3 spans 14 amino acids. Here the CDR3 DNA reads TGTGCCAGCAGCGGTAGCGGGAGTCTGGAGACCCAGTACTTC. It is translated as CASSGSGSLETQYF.

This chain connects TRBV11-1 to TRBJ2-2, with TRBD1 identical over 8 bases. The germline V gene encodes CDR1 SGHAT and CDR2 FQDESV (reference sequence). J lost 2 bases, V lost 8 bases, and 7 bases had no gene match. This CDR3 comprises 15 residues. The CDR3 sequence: CASGTDRANTGELFF. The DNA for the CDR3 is TGTGCCAGCGGAACGGACAGGGCAAACACCGGGGAGCTGTTTTTT.

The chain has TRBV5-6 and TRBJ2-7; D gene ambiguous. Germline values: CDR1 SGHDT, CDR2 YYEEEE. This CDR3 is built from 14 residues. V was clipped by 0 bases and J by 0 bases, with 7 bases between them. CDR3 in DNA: TGTGCCAGCAGCTTGGAAGAGAGCTCCTACGAGCAGTACTTC. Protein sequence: CASSLEESSYEQYF.

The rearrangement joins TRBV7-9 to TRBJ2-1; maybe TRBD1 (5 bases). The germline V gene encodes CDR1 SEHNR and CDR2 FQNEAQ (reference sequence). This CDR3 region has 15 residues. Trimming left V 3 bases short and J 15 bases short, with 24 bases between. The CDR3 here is CASSFERAGFGHPFF. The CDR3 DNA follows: TGTGCCAGCAGCTTTGAAAGGGCAGGGTTTGGTCACCCGTTCTTC.

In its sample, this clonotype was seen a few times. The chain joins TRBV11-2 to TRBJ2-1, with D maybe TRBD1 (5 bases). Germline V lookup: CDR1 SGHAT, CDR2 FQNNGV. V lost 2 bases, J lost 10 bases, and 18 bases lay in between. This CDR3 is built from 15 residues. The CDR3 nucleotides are TGTGCCAGCAGCTTAAACGTCGGCAGGGCGAGGGAGCAGTTCTTC. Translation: CASSLNVGRAREQFF. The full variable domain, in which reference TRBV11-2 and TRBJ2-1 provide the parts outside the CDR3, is EAGVAQSPRYKIIEKRQSVAFWCNPISGHATLYWYQQILGQGPKLLIQFQNNGVVDDSQLPKDRFSAERLKGVDSTLKIQPAKLEDSAVYLCASSLNVGRAREQFFGPGTRLTVL.

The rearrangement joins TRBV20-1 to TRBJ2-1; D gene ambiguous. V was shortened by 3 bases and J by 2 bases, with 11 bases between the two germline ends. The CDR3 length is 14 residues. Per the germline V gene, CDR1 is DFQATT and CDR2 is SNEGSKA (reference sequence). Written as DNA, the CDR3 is TGCAGTGCTAGGGGCCAGACACCCTACAATGAGCAGTTCTTC. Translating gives CSARGQTPYNEQFF.